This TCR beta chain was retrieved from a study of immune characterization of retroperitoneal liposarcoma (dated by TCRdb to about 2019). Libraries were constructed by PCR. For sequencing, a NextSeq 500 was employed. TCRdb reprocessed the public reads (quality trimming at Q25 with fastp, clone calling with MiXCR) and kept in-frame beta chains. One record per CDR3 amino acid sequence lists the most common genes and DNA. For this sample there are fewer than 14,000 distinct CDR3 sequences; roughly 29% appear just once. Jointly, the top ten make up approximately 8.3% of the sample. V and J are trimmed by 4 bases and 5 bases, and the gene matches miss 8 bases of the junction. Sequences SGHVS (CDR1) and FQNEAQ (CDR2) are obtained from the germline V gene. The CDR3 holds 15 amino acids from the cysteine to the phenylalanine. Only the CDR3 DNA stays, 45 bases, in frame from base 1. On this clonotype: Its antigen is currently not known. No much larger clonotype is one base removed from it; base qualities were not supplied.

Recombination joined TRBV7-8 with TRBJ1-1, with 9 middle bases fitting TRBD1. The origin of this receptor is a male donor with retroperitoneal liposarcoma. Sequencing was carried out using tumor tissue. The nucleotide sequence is TGTGCCAGCAGCTCCGGGACAGGGAGGCGGACTGAAGCTTTCTTT. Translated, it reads CASSSGTGRRTEAFF.